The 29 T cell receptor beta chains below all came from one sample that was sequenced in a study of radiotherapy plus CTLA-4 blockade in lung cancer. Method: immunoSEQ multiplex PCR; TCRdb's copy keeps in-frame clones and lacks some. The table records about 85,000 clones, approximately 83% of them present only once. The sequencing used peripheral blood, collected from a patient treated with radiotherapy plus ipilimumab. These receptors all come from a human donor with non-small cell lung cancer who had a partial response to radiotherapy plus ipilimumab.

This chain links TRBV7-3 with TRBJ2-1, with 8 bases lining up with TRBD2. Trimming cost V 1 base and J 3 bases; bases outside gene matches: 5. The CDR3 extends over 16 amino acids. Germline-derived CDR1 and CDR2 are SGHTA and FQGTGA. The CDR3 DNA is TGTGCCAGCAGCTTAAATCCTGGGACTAGCTACAATGAGCAGTTCTTC. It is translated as CASSLNPGTSYNEQFF.

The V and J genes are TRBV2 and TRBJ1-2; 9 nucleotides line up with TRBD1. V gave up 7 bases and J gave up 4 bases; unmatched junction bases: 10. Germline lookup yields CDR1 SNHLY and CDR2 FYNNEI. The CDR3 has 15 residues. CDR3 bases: TGTGCCAGCAACCCAACCGGGACAGGGCGCTATGGCTACACCTTC. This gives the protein CASNPTGTGRYGYTF.

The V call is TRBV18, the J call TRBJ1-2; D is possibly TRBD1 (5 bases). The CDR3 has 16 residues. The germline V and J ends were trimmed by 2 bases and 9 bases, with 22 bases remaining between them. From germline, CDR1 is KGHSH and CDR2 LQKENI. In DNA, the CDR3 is TGTGCCAGCTCACCATCACCGGCAGGGCCTACGCTTCGCTACACCTTC. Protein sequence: CASSPSPAGPTLRYTF.

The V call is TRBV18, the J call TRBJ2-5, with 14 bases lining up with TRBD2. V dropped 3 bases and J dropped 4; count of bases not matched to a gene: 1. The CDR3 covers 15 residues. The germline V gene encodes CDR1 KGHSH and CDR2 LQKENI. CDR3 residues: CASSPGTSGRETQYF. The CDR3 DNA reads TGTGCCAGCTCACCGGGGACTAGCGGGAGAGAGACCCAGTACTTC.

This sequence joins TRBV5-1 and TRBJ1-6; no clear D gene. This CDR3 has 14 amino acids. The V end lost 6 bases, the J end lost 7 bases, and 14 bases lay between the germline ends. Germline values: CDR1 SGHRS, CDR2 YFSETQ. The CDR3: CASTSSAGNSPLHF. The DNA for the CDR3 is TGCGCCAGCACCTCCAGTGCGGGAAATTCACCCCTCCACTTT.

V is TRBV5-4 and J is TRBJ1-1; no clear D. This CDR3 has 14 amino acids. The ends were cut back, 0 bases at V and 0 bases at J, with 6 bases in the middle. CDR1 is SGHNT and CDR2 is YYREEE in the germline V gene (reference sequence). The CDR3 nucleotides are TGTGCCAGCAGCTTGGGCTGGCTGAACACTGAAGCTTTCTTT. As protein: CASSLGWLNTEAFF. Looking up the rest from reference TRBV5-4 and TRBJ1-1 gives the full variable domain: ETGVTQSPTHLIKTRGQQVTLRCSSQSGHNTVSWYQQALGQGPQFIFQYYREEENGRGNFPPRFSGLQFPNYSSELNVNALELDDSALYLCASSLGWLNTEAFFGQGTRLTVV.

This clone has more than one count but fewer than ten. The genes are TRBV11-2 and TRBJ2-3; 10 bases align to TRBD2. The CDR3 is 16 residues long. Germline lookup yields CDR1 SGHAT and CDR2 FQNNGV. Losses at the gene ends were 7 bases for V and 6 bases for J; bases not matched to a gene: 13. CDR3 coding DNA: TGTGCCAGCAAGCAAGCGGGAGGGCTCAAGATGGATACGCAGTATTTT. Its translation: CASKQAGGLKMDTQYF.

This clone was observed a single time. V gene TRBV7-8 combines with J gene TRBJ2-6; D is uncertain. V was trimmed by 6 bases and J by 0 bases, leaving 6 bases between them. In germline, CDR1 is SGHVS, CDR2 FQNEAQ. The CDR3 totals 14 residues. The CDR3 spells CASSHSSGANVLTF. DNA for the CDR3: TGTGCCAGCAGTCACAGCTCTGGGGCCAACGTCCTGACTTTC.

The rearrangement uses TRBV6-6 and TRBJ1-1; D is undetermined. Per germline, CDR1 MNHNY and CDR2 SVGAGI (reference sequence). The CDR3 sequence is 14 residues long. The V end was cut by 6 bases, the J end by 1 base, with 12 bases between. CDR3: CASREAGENTEAFF. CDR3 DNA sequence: TGTGCCAGCAGGGAGGCGGGAGAGAACACTGAAGCTTTCTTT.

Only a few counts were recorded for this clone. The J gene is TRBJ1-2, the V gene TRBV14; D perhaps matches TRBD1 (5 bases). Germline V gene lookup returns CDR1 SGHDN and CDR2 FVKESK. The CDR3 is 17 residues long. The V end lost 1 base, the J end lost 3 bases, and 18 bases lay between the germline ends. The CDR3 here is CASSQARPRGLDYGYTF. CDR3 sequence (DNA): TGTGCCAGCAGCCAAGCCCGGCCTCGGGGACTCGACTATGGCTACACCTTC.

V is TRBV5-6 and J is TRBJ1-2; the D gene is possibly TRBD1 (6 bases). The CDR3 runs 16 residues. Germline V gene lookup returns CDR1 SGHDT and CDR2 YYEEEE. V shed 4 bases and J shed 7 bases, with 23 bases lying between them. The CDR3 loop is CASSPRGFRGLGGYTF. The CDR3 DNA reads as TGTGCCAGCAGCCCCAGGGGTTTTCGAGGCCTGGGTGGCTACACCTTC.

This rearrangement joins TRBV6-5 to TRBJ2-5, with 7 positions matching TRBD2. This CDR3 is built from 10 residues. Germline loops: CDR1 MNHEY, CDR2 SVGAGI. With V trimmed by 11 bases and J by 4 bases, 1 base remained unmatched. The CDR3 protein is CAGRAETQYF. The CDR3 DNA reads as TGTGCCGGGAGGGCAGAGACCCAGTACTTC.

The CDR3 region has the DNA TGTGCCAGCAGCCTGCTCGGACAGTACGATAATTCACCCCTCCACTTT. Its protein is CASSLLGQYDNSPLHF. This chain uses TRBV2 with TRBJ1-6; TRBD1 is a possible D gene (6 bases). Germline V gene sequence: CDR1 SNHLY, CDR2 FYNNEI. V dropped 6 bases and J dropped 5 bases, with 17 bases sitting between them. The CDR3 runs 16 residues.

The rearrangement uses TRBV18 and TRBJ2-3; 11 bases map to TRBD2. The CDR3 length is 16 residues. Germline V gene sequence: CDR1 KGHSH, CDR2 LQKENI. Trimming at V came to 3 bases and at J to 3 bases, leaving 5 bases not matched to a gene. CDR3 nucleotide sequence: TGTGCCAGCTCACCCAACCTAGCGGGAGGAACAGATACGCAGTATTTT. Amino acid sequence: CASSPNLAGGTDTQYF. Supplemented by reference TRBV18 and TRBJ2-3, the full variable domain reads NAGVMQNPRHLVRRRGQEARLRCSPMKGHSHVYWYRQLPEEGLKFMVYLQKENIIDESGMPKERFSAEFPKEGPSILRIQQVVRGDSAAYFCASSPNLAGGTDTQYFGPGTRLTVL.

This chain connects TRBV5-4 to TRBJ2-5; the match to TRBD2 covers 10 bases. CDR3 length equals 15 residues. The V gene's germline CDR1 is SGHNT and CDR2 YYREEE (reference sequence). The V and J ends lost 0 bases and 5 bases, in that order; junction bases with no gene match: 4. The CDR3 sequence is CASSLEAGGPETQYF. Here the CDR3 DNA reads TGTGCCAGCAGCTTGGAAGCGGGAGGGCCCGAGACCCAGTACTTC.

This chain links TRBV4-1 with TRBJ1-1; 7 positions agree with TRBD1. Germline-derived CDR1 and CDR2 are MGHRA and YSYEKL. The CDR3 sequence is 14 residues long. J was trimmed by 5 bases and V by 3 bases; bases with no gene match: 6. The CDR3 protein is CASSHRDRPTEAFF. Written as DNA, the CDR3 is TGCGCCAGCAGCCACCGGGACAGACCTACTGAAGCTTTCTTT.

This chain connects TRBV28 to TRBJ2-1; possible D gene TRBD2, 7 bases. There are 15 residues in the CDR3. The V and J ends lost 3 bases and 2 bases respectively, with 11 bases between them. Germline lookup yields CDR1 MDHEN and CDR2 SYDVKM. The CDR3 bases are TGTGCCAGCAGTTTTCGCGGGGGCCCCTACAATGAGCAGTTCTTC. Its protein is CASSFRGGPYNEQFF.

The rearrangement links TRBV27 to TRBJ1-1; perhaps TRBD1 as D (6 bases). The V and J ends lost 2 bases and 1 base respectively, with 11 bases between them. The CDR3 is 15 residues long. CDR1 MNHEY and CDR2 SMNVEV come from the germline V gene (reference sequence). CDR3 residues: CASSLVGAENTEAFF. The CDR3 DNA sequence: TGTGCCAGCAGTTTAGTGGGGGCGGAGAACACTGAAGCTTTCTTT.

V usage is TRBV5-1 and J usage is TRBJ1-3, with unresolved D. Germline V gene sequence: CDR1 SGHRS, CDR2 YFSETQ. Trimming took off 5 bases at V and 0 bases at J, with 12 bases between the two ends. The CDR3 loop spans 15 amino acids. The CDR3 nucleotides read TGCGCCAGCAGTGCCAGTCTTATCTCTGGAAACACCATATATTTT. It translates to CASSASLISGNTIYF.

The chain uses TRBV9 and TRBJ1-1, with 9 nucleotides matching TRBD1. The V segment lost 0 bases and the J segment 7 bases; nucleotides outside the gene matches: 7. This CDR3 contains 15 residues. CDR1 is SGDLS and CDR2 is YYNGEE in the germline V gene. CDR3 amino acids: CASSVDVGTGLEAFF. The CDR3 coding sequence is TGTGCCAGCAGCGTAGATGTCGGGACAGGGCTTGAAGCTTTCTTT.

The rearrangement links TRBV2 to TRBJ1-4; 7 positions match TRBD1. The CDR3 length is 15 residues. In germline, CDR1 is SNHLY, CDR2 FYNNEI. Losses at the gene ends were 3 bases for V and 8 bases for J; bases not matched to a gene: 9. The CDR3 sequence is CASSDPGQGEEKLFF. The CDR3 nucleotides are TGTGCCAGCAGTGACCCTGGGCAGGGGGAGGAAAAACTGTTTTTT.

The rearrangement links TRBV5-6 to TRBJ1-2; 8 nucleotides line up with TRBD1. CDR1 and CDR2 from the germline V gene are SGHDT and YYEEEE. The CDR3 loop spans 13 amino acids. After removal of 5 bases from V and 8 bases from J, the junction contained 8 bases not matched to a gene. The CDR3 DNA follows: TGTGCCAGCAGGGGAACAGGGGGAGTGGGCTACACCTTC. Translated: CASRGTGGVGYTF.

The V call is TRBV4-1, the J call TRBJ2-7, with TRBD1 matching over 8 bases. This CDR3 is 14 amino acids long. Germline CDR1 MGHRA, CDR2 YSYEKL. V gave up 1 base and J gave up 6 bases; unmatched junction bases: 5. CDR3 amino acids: CASSQADRGGEQYV. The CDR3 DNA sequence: TGCGCCAGCAGCCAAGCAGACAGGGGAGGCGAGCAGTACGTC.

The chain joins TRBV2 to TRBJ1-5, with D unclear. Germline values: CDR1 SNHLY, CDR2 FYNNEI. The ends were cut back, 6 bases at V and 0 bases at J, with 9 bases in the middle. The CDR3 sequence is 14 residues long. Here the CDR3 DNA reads TGTGCCAGCAGGGACGGGAGTAGCAATCAGCCCCAGCATTTT. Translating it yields CASRDGSSNQPQHF.

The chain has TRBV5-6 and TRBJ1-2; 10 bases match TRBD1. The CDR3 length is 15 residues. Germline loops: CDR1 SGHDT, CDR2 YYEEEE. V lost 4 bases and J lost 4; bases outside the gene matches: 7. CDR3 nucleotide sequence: TGTGCCAGCAGCGGGGGACAGGGGCTCTTCTATGGCTACACCTTC. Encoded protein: CASSGGQGLFYGYTF. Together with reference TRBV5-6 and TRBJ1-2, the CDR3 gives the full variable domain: DAGVTQSPTHLIKTRGQQVTLRCSPKSGHDTVSWYQQALGQGPQFIFQYYEEEERQRGNFPDRFSGHQFPNYSSELNVNALLLGDSALYLCASSGGQGLFYGYTFGSGTRLTVV.

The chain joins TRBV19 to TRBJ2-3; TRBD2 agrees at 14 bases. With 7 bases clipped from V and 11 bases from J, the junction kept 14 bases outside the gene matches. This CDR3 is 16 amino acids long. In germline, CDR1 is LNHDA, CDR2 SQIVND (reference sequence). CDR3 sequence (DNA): TGTGCCAGTACGATAGCCGGGACTAGCGGGAGTACGAAGCAGTATTTT. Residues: CASTIAGTSGSTKQYF.

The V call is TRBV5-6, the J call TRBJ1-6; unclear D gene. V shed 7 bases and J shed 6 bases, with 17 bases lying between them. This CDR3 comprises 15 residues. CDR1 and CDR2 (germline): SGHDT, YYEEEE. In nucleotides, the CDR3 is TGTGCCAGCGCCCGATTGAGGGAAGTTAATTCACCCCTCCACTTT. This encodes CASARLREVNSPLHF.

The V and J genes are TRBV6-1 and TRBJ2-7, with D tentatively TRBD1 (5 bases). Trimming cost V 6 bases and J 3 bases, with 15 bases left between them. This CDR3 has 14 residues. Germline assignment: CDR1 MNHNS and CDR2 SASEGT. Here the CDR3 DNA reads TGTGCCAGCAGGGTGGGAAGGGGAAACTACGAGCAGTACTTC. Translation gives CASRVGRGNYEQYF.

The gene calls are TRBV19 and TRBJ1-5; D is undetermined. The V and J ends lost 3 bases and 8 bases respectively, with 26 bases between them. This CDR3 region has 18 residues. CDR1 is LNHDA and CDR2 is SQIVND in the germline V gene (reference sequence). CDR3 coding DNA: TGTGCCAGTAGTATGTATTGGGGAGACAACACGCGGAGGGAGCCCCAGCATTTT. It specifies CASSMYWGDNTRREPQHF.